Detailed here is one TCR beta chain. The antigen remains unidentified. Assay: immunoSEQ multiplex PCR; the TCRdb copy retains only in-frame clones and omits some. The sample consists of 100,000 or so clones, 85% to 95% of them appearing once. This entry comes from a study of siplizumab effects on memory and regulatory T cells. Germline CDR1 reads LNHDA; CDR2 reads SQIVND (reference sequence). This CDR3 spans 16 amino acids. Trimming took 4 bases from V and 1 from J; bases not matched to a gene: 4. Notes on the study in general: Suppressive function of proliferating Tregs from siplizumab cultures was not confirmed. Naive T cell populations appeared to exhibit greater diversity than memory cells and appeared to be major alloresponse contributors.

The TCR comes from a human donor in good health. The chain uses TRBV19 and TRBJ1-1, with 12 bases matching TRBD1. The sample comprised CD4+ T cells sorted from blood. CDR3 sequence: CASSTGTGGKNTEAFF. The CDR3 nucleotides are TGTGCCAGTAGTACCGGGACAGGGGGCAAGAACACTGAAGCTTTCTTT.